Listed here are 10 T cell receptor beta chains from one sample, sequenced in a study of OX40 agonist ivuxolimab in advanced cancers. TCRdb keeps only in-frame clones here, not all; method: immunoSEQ multiplex PCR. The sample lists over 45,000 clones; roughly 86% were seen once. The sample in question was CD4+ or CD8+ T cells sorted from blood, obtained in a trial of the OX40 agonist ivuxolimab. Receptor source: an adult with an advanced solid tumor such as melanoma, head and neck, liver or kidney cancer.

V and J are TRBV2 and TRBJ1-4; weak D call: TRBD1 (5 bases). Per germline, CDR1 SNHLY and CDR2 FYNNEI. The CDR3 extends over 14 amino acids. V dropped 6 bases and J dropped 10 bases, with 18 bases sitting between them. The CDR3 region has the DNA TGTGCCAGCAGAGACCGGGACCCTTATAGAAAACTGTTTTTT. It translates to CASRDRDPYRKLFF.

CDR3 sequence reads: CASSPRGLAGRETQYF. The CDR3 bases are TGTGCCAGCAGTCCTAGAGGACTAGCGGGACGGGAGACCCAGTACTTC. The chain joins TRBV11-1 to TRBJ2-5; 12 bases are shared with TRBD2. This CDR3 region has 16 residues. The germline V gene has CDR1 SGHAT and CDR2 FQDESV (reference sequence). Losses at the gene ends were 6 bases for V and 5 bases for J; bases not matched to a gene: 10.

This chain uses TRBV6-6 with TRBJ1-1, with D perhaps matching TRBD1 (5 bases). V was cut by 2 bases and J by 4 bases, with 14 bases left in between. This CDR3 has 15 residues. CDR1 is MNHNY and CDR2 is SVGAGI in the germline V gene (reference sequence). The CDR3 loop is CASSYRPGRGTEAFF. The CDR3 DNA reads TGTGCCAGCAGTTACCGGCCGGGAAGGGGCACTGAAGCTTTCTTT.

The J gene is TRBJ2-3, the V gene TRBV19; no clear D. Trimming removed 3 bases at V and 2 bases at J, with 15 bases between. From germline, CDR1 is LNHDA and CDR2 SQIVND (reference sequence). CDR3 length: 16 residues. CDR3: CASSIGVYPLTDTQYF. The CDR3 DNA reads as TGTGCCAGTAGTATTGGGGTCTACCCCCTCACAGATACGCAGTATTTT. The full variable domain, in which reference TRBV19 and TRBJ2-3 provide the parts outside the CDR3, is DGGITQSPKYLFRKEGQNVTLSCEQNLNHDAMYWYRQDPGQGLRLIYYSQIVNDFQKGDIAEGYSVSREKKESFPLTVTSAQKNPTAFYLCASSIGVYPLTDTQYFGPGTRLTVL.

The CDR3 bases are TGCGCCAGCAGCTCGGGACAGGGGGATTTACCCGCTTTCTTT. It specifies CASSSGQGDLPAFF. The chain employs TRBV5-1 and TRBJ1-1; 11 bases line up with TRBD1. This CDR3 contains 14 residues. The germline V gene has CDR1 SGHRS and CDR2 YFSETQ. V was clipped by 3 bases and J by 11 bases; unmatched bases: 9.

V gene TRBV27 combines with J gene TRBJ2-3; possibly TRBD2 for D (5 bases). The ends were cut back, 1 base at V and 10 bases at J, with 15 bases in the middle. This CDR3 is 14 amino acids long. The germline gives CDR1 MNHEY, CDR2 SMNVEV (reference sequence). CDR3 amino acids: CASSLLAGVRPQYF. In DNA form, the CDR3 reads TGTGCCAGCAGTTTATTAGCCGGGGTACGTCCGCAGTATTTT.

V is TRBV4-1 and J is TRBJ1-1; unclear D gene. The V end was cut by 4 bases, the J end by 0 bases, with 12 bases between. The CDR3 runs to 15 residues. In germline, CDR1 is MGHRA, CDR2 YSYEKL. CDR3 in DNA: TGCGCCAGCAGCCCCCAGAGAGGTTTGAACACTGAAGCTTTCTTT. Residues: CASSPQRGLNTEAFF.

This chain uses TRBV5-1 with TRBJ2-7; 7 bases align to TRBD2. Germline assignment: CDR1 SGHRS and CDR2 YFSETQ. This CDR3 is built from 14 residues. V dropped 0 bases and J dropped 5; count of bases not matched to a gene: 5. The CDR3 nucleotides are TGCGCCAGCAGCTTGGGATGGGGAGGGAACGAGCAGTACTTC. Its translation: CASSLGWGGNEQYF.

The chain is built from TRBV2 and TRBJ2-1; weak D call: TRBD2 (5 bases). The CDR3 has 15 amino acids. Per the germline V gene, CDR1 is SNHLY and CDR2 is FYNNEI. Trimming shortened V by 6 bases and J by 3 bases, and 15 bases separated the two germline ends. CDR3 in DNA: TGTGCCAGCAGCCTCGAGGGTCAAAGCTACAATGAGCAGTTCTTC. It specifies CASSLEGQSYNEQFF.

The chain employs TRBV5-1 and TRBJ1-2; a weak D match, TRBD1 (5 bases). The CDR3 has 14 residues. Germline CDR1 reads SGHRS; CDR2 reads YFSETQ. V lost 0 bases and J 2 bases, leaving 8 bases between the germline ends. CDR3 protein: CASSLVAGNYGYTF. The DNA for the CDR3 is TGCGCCAGCAGCTTGGTGGCAGGGAACTATGGCTACACCTTC.